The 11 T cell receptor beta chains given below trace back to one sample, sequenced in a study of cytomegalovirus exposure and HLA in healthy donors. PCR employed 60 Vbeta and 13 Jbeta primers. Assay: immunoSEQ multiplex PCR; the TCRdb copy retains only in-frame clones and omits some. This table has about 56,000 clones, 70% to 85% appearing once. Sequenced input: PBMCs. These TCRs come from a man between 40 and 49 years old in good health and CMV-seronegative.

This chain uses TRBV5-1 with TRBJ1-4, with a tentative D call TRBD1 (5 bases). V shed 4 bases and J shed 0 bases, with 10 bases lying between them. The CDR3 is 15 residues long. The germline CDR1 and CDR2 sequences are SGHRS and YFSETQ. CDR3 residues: CASSMSGTTNEKLFF. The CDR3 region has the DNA TGCGCCAGCAGCATGTCAGGGACAACTAATGAAAAACTGTTTTTT.

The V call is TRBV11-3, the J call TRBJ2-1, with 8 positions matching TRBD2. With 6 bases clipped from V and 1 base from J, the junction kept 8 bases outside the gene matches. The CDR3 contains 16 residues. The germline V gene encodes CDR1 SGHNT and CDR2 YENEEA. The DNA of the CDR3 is TGTGCCAGCAGTTTCGGGGGGGTCGTATCCTACAATGAGCAGTTCTTC. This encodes CASSFGGVVSYNEQFF.

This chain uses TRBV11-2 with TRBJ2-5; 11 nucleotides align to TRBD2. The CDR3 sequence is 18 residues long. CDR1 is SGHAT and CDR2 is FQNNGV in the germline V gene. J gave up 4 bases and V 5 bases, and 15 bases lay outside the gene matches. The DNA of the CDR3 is TGTGCCAGCAGCCCTCGGGGGGCTAGCGGGGGGTTAGGAGAGACCCAGTACTTC. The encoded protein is CASSPRGASGGLGETQYF.

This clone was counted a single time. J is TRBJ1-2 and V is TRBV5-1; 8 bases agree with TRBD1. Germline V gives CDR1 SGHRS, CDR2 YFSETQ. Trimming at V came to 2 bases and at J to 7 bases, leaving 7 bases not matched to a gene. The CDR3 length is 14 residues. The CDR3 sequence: CASSLRTGLGGYTF. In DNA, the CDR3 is TGCGCCAGCAGCTTACGGACAGGGTTGGGTGGCTACACCTTC.

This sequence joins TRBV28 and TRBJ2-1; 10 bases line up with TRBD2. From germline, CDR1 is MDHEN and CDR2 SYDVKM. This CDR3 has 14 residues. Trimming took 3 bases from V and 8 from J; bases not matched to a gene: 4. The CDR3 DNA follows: TGTGCCAGCAGTTTGCGGACTAGCGGCGATGAGCAGTTCTTC. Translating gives CASSLRTSGDEQFF.

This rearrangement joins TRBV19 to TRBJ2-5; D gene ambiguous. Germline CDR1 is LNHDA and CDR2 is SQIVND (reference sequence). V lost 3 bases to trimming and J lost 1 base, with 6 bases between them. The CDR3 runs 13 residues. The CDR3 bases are TGTGCCAGTAGTATTTCAGGCCAAGAGACCCAGTACTTC. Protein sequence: CASSISGQETQYF.

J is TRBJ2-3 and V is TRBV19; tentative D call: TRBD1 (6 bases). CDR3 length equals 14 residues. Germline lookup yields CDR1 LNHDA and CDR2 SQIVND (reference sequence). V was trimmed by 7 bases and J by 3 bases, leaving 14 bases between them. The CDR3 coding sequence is TGTGCCAGTATCCAGAGGGGGTCGACAGATACGCAGTATTTT. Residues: CASIQRGSTDTQYF. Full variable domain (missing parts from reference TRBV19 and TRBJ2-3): DGGITQSPKYLFRKEGQNVTLSCEQNLNHDAMYWYRQDPGQGLRLIYYSQIVNDFQKGDIAEGYSVSREKKESFPLTVTSAQKNPTAFYLCASIQRGSTDTQYFGPGTRLTVL.

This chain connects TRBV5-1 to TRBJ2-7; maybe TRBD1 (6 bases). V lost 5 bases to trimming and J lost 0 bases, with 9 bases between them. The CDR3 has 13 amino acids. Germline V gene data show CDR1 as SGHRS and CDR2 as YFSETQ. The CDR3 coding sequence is TGCGCCAGCAGTATAGGGGGCTCCTACGAGCAGTACTTC. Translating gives CASSIGGSYEQYF.

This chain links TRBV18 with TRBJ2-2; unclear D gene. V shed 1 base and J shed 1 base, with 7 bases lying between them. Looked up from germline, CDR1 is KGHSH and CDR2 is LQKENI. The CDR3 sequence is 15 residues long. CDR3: CASSPLGLNTGELFF. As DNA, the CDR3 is TGTGCCAGCTCACCACTCGGTTTGAACACCGGGGAGCTGTTTTTT. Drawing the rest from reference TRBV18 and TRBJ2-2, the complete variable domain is NAGVMQNPRHLVRRRGQEARLRCSPMKGHSHVYWYRQLPEEGLKFMVYLQKENIIDESGMPKERFSAEFPKEGPSILRIQQVVRGDSAAYFCASSPLGLNTGELFFGEGSRLTVL.

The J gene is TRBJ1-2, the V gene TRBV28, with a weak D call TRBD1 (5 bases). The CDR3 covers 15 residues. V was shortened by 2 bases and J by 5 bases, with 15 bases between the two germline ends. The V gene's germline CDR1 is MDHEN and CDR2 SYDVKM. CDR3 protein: CASSLPQGRTYGYTF. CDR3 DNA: TGTGCCAGCAGTTTACCCCAGGGAAGGACATATGGCTACACCTTC.

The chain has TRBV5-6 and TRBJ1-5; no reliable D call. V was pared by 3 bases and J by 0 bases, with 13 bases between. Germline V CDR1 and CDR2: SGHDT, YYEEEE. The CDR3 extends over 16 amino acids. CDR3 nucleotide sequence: TGTGCCAGCAGCTGGGGAGGGCAAGGTAGCAATCAGCCCCAGCATTTT. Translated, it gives CASSWGGQGSNQPQHF.